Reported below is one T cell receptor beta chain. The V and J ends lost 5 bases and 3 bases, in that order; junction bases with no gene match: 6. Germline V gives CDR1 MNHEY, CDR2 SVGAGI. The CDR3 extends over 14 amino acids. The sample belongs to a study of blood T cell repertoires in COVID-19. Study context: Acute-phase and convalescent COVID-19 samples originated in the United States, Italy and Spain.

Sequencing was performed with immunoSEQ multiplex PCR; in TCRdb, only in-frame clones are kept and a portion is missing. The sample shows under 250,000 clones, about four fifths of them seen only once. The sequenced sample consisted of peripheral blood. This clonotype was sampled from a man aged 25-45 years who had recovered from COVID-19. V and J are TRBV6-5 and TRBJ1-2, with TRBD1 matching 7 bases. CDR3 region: CASSLTGSDYGYTF. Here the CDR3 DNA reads TGTGCCAGCAGTCTGACAGGGTCCGACTATGGCTACACCTTC.